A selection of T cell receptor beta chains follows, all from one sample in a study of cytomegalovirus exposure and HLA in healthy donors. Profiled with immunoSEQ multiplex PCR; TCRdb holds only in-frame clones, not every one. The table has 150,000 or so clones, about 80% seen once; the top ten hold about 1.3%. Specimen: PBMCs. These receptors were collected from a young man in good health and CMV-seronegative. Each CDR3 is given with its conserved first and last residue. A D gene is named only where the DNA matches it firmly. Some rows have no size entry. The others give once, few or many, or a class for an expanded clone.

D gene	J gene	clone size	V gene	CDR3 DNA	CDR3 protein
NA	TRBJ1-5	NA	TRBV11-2	TGTGCCAGCAGCTTACAAGGTCGGGAGAATCAGCCCCAGCATTTT	CASSLQGRENQPQHF
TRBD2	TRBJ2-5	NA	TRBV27	TGTGCCAGCAGTCCGGCCCTATTAGCGGGGGTCGGGGAGACCCAGTACTTC	CASSPALLAGVGETQYF
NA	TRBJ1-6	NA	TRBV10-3	TGTGCCAACAAGGGGGGGGCTGGTTCACCCCTCCACTTT	CANKGGAGSPLHF
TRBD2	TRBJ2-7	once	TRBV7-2	TGTGCCAGCAGCTTAGTAGCGGGAGGATCCTACGAGCAGTACTTC	CASSLVAGGSYEQYF
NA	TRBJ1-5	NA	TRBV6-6	TGTGCCAGCAGTTCCTACCCGACTGGAGGGGTGTCCCAGCATTTT	CASSSYPTGGVSQHF
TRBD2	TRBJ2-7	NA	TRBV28	TGTGCCAGCAGTCCACTAGCGGGAGGTTCCTTCTACGAGCAGTACTTC	CASSPLAGGSFYEQYF
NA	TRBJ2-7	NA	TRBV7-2	TGTGCCAGCAGCCCCGGCACAGGGCTAGGCCACGAGCAGTACTTC	CASSPGTGLGHEQYF
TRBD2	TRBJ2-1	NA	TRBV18	TGTGCCAGCTCACCGGGGACTAGCTCCTACAATGAGCAGTTCTTC	CASSPGTSSYNEQFF
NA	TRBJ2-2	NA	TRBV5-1	TGCGCCAGCAGCTTGCCAGGGGTAACTTTCGGGGAGCTGTTTTTT	CASSLPGVTFGELFF
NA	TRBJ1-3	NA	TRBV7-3	TGTGCCTCGAGCTCTGGAAACACCATATATTTT	CASSSGNTIYF
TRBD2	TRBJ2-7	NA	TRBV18	TGTGCCAGCTCACCACAAGGGTCTAGCGGGAGCCTCTCCCACGAGCAGTACTTC	CASSPQGSSGSLSHEQYF
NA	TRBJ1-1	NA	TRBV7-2	TGTGCCAGCAGCTTATTCGGTTCGAACACTGAAGCTTTCTTT	CASSLFGSNTEAFF
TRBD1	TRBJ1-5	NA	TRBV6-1	TGTGCCAGCAGTGAGCAGACAGGGGATAGGCAGCCCCAGCATTTT	CASSEQTGDRQPQHF
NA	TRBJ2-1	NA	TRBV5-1	TGCGCCAGCAGATTACAGGGATCAGGCAATGAGCAGTTCTTC	CASRLQGSGNEQFF
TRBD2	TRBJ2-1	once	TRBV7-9	TGTGCCAGCAGCTTACGGGGACTAGCGGGGGACAATGAGCAGTTCTTC	CASSLRGLAGDNEQFF
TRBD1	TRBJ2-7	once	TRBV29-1	TGCAGCGTTGAATCTTTAGTCCGGACAGGGGGAACCTACGAGCAGTACTTC	CSVESLVRTGGTYEQYF
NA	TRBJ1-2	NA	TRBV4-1	TGCGCCAGCAGCCAGGGCCCTCTAAGCTATGGCTACACCTTC	CASSQGPLSYGYTF
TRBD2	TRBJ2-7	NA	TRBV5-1	TGCGCCAGCAGCTCAAGCGGGGCGGACTCCTACGAGCAGTACTTC	CASSSSGADSYEQYF
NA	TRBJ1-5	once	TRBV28	TGTGCCCAGGGAGGTGGCAATCAGCCCCAGCATTTT	CAQGGGNQPQHF
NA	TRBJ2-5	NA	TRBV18	TGTGCCAGCTCACCGAAAGTAACGTTAGCGGAGCCCCGGACCCAGTACTTC	CASSPKVTLAEPRTQYF
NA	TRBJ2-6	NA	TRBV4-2	TGTGCCAGCAGCCAAGGGGGGCTAGCAAATGGGGCCAACGTCCTGACTTTC	CASSQGGLANGANVLTF
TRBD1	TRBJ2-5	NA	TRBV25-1	TGTGCCAGCAGCGAACCGGGACAGGGCCTGGGAGAGACCCAGTACTTC	CASSEPGQGLGETQYF
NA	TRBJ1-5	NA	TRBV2	TGTGCCAGCAGTAGACAAGATCAGCCCCAGCATTTT	CASSRQDQPQHF
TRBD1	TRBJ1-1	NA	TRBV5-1	TGCGCCAGCAGCTTGTCCGGACAGGGCAACATCATGAACACTGAAGCTTTCTTT	CASSLSGQGNIMNTEAFF
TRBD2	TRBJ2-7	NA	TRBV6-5	TGTGCCAGCAGTTACTTCCCTAGCGGCTACGAGCAGTACTTC	CASSYFPSGYEQYF
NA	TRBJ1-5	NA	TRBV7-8	TGTGCCAGCAGCTTAGGCGGCCAGGACATACAGCCCCAGCATTTT	CASSLGGQDIQPQHF
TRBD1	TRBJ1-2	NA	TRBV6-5	TGTGCCAGCAGCCGCACAGGGGACTATGGCTACACCTTC	CASSRTGDYGYTF
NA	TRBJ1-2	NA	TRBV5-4	TGTGCCAGCAGCGGGGGGAACCGGGAAGGCTACACCTTC	CASSGGNREGYTF
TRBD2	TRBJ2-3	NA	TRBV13	TGTGCCAGCAGCTCCCACACCCCACTAGCGGAGTATAGCACAGATACGCAGTATTTT	CASSSHTPLAEYSTDTQYF
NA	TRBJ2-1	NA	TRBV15	TGTGCCACCAGCAGAGAGGGACTGCGGTTCTTC	CATSREGLRFF
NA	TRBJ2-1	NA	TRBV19	TGTGCCAGTAGTGAAAGAAGGGGGGGAGGCAATGAGCAGTTCTTC	CASSERRGGGNEQFF
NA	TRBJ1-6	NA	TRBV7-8	TGTGCCAGCAGCTTTTCGCAGGTACCTTCACCCCTCCACTTT	CASSFSQVPSPLHF
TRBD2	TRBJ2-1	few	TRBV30	TGTGCCTGGACTAGCGGGAGTGGCAATGAGCAGTTCTTC	CAWTSGSGNEQFF
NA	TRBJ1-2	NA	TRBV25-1	TGTGCCAGCAGTGAATCATTAGCCCCCACAGGGAAAAACTATGGCTACACCTTC	CASSESLAPTGKNYGYTF
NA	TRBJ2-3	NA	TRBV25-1	TGTGCCAGCAGTGGATCAGGGGTAAGCACAGATACGCAGTATTTT	CASSGSGVSTDTQYF
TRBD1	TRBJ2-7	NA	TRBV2	TGTGCCAGCAGTGATCCAGGGGGAAGGTCCTACGAGCAGTACTTC	CASSDPGGRSYEQYF
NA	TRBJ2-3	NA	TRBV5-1	TGCGCCAGCAGCCTTACTAGCAATTCAGATACGCAGTATTTT	CASSLTSNSDTQYF
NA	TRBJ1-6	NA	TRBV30	TGTGCCTGGAGTGTGGAGGGTATCGCCCTCCACTTT	CAWSVEGIALHF
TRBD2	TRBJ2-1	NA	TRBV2	TGTGCCAGCCACAAACTGAGCGGGGGGGCCTACAATGAGCAGTTCTTC	CASHKLSGGAYNEQFF
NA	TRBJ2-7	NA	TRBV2	TGTGCCAGCGTCGGGCAGGGTTTCTACGAGCAGTACTTC	CASVGQGFYEQYF
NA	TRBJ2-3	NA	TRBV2	TGTGCCAGCACAAATTTAGGCACAGATACGCAGTATTTT	CASTNLGTDTQYF
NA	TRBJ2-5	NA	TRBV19	TGTGCCAGTAGTCCCGGGGTATTCCAAGAGACCCAGTACTTC	CASSPGVFQETQYF
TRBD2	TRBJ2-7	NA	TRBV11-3	TGTGCCAGCAGCCCCGGGGTAGCGGGGAGCTACGAGCAGTACTTC	CASSPGVAGSYEQYF
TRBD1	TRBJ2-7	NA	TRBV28	TGTGCCAGCGGAGACCCCGGGACAGGTATCTTCGAGCAGTACTTC	CASGDPGTGIFEQYF
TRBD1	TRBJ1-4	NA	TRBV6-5	TGTGCCAGCAGTTCCCTGCAGGGGGCAGCTAATGAAAAACTGTTTTTT	CASSSLQGAANEKLFF
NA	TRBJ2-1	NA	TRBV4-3	TGCGCCAGCAGCCAAGGTTATCGGGGTACATTTTACAATGAGCAGTTCTTC	CASSQGYRGTFYNEQFF
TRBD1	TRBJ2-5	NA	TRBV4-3	TGCGCCAGCAGCGACCGGGACAGGGGTTTCCGAGAGACCCAGTACTTC	CASSDRDRGFRETQYF
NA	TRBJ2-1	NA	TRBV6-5	TGTGCCAGCAGTTATAAAGGGGGGGCGGGGTATGAGCAGTTCTTC	CASSYKGGAGYEQFF
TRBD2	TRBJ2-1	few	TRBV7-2	TGTGCCAGCAGCGAGACTAGCGGGGGGATGGGGAATGAGCAGTTCTTC	CASSETSGGMGNEQFF
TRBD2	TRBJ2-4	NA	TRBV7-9	TGTGCCACTTTAGAGCGGGACCAAAACATTCAGTACTTC	CATLERDQNIQYF
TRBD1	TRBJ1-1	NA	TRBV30	TGTGCCTGGCACCGACAGGGGATGAACACTGAAGCTTTCTTT	CAWHRQGMNTEAFF